A single sample gave rise to the 15 T cell receptor beta chains below, sequenced in a study of shared clonotypes between healthy human individuals. The table came from immunoSEQ multiplex PCR; TCRdb's copy has only in-frame clones and leaves some out. Among 600,000 to 750,000 clones listed, 72% were seen once. Source material: memory CD4+ T cells sorted from blood. Subset noted: CD45RA-negative fraction. The receptors here all came from a woman in her 30s in good health.

This rearrangement joins TRBV28 to TRBJ2-7, with 11 bases identical to TRBD2. CDR1 MDHEN and CDR2 SYDVKM come from the germline V gene. The V gene end was trimmed by 6 bases and the J gene end by 0 bases; junction bases not matched to a gene: 4. This CDR3 has 15 amino acids. CDR3 DNA sequence: TGTGCCAGCAGCACTAGCGGGAGAGGCTCCTACGAGCAGTACTTC. It translates to CASSTSGRGSYEQYF.

As regards this clone: This may arise from a read error, as a much more abundant clone is one base away. The same CDR3 also results from other DNA sequences found in this sample. This chain's CDR3 is CASSFQGNYEQYF. DNA for the CDR3: TGTGCCAGCAGCTTCCAGGGGAACTACGAGCAGTACTTC. The V gene is TRBV5-4, the J gene TRBJ2-7; tentatively, D is TRBD1 (6 bases). Germline CDR1 is SGHNT and CDR2 is YYREEE (reference sequence). The CDR3 runs 13 residues. V was clipped by 2 bases and J by 3 bases, with 9 bases between them.

Concerning this clone: This CDR3 is also generated by other DNA sequences in the sample. V and J are TRBV5-4 and TRBJ2-1; 16 bases fit TRBD2. After removal of 4 bases from V and 7 bases from J, the junction contained 5 bases not matched to a gene. Germline CDR1 reads SGHNT; CDR2 reads YYREEE (reference sequence). This CDR3 is built from 16 residues. The CDR3 spells CASSPGLAGGGNEQFF. DNA for the CDR3: TGTGCCAGCAGCCCGGGACTAGCGGGAGGGGGGAATGAGCAGTTCTTC.

The V gene is TRBV11-2, the J gene TRBJ2-2, with TRBD1 matching over 7 bases. The V segment lost 5 bases and the J segment 5 bases; nucleotides outside the gene matches: 8. This CDR3 has 15 amino acids. Germline CDR1 SGHAT, CDR2 FQNNGV. CDR3 nucleotides: TGTGCCAGCAGCCCTCTCCTGACAGGGACCGGGGAGCTGTTTTTT. Translated: CASSPLLTGTGELFF.

The chain links TRBV30 to TRBJ2-7; TRBD2 matches 8 bases. Germline assignment: CDR1 GTSNPN and CDR2 SVGIG (reference sequence). This CDR3 contains 12 residues. V was pared by 4 bases and J by 4 bases, with 3 bases of the junction left unmatched. Here the CDR3 reads CAWTLAGYEQYF. CDR3 coding DNA: TGTGCCTGGACTTTAGCGGGGTACGAGCAGTACTTC.

The chain is built from TRBV19 and TRBJ1-1; D perhaps matches TRBD1 (6 bases). This CDR3 contains 11 residues. CDR1 and CDR2 from the germline V gene are LNHDA and SQIVND (reference sequence). CDR3 residues: CATSRGTEAFF. In DNA form, the CDR3 reads TGTGCAACCTCGAGGGGGACTGAAGCTTTCTTT.

V and J are TRBV29-1 and TRBJ2-5, with D maybe TRBD2 (6 bases). This CDR3 is built from 12 residues. Germline V gene sequence: CDR1 SQVTM, CDR2 ANQGSEA. Trimming removed 5 bases at V and 5 bases at J, with 12 bases between. The DNA for the CDR3 is TGCAGCGTTTTGGCGGGATCGGAGACCCAGTACTTC. Its translation is CSVLAGSETQYF. Filled out from reference TRBV29-1 and TRBJ2-5, the complete variable domain reads SAVISQKPSRDICQRGTSLTIQCQVDSQVTMMFWYRQQPGQSLTLIATANQGSEATYESGFVIDKFPISRPNLTFSTLTVSNMSPEDSSIYLCSVLAGSETQYFGPGTRLLVL.

V gene TRBV30 combines with J gene TRBJ1-1; no reliable D call. The germline V gene has CDR1 GTSNPN and CDR2 SVGIG (reference sequence). V dropped 4 bases and J dropped 0 bases, with 3 bases sitting between them. The CDR3 has 11 residues. Written as DNA, the CDR3 is TGTGCCTGGAACGTGAACACTGAAGCTTTCTTT. Residues: CAWNVNTEAFF.

V usage is TRBV2 and J usage is TRBJ2-7; 9 positions agree with TRBD2. V shed 6 bases and J 4 bases; nucleotides not matched to a gene: 4. The germline gives CDR1 SNHLY, CDR2 FYNNEI. There are 13 residues in the CDR3. The CDR3 protein is CASRSSGTYEQYF. The CDR3 region has the DNA TGTGCCAGCAGGTCTAGCGGGACTTACGAGCAGTACTTC.

V gene TRBV25-1 combines with J gene TRBJ1-1; no reliable D call. The CDR3 covers 13 residues. The germline CDR1 and CDR2 sequences are MGHDK and SYGVNS. V lost 3 bases, J lost 9 bases, and 14 bases lay in between. The DNA for the CDR3 is TGTGCCAGCAGTGAGCGAGGAGAACTGAAAGCTTTCTTT. Its protein product is CASSERGELKAFF.

This clone was observed a handful of times. Additional DNA sequences in this sample encode the identical CDR3. The DNA for the CDR3 is TGCGCCAGCAGCTTGTCCTCCACCGGTTACAATGAGCAGTTCTTC. It specifies CASSLSSTGYNEQFF. V gene TRBV5-1 combines with J gene TRBJ2-1; D unclear. The V and J ends lost 1 base and 4 bases respectively, with 12 bases between them. Germline-derived CDR1 and CDR2 are SGHRS and YFSETQ. The CDR3 has 15 amino acids.

This clone appeared many times. The CDR3 bases are TGTGCCACCAGCCCGGAAGGGGACCAGCAGTTCTTC. Translated, it gives CATSPEGDQQFF. This chain joins TRBV15 and TRBJ2-1; tentatively, D is TRBD1 or TRBD2 (5 bases each). Trimming left V 5 bases short and J 11 bases short, with 13 bases between. Germline loops: CDR1 LNHNV, CDR2 YYDKDF (reference sequence). There are 12 residues in the CDR3.

V usage is TRBV2 and J usage is TRBJ1-2; 10 bases match TRBD1. V dropped 11 bases and J dropped 5; count of bases not matched to a gene: 14. The CDR3 has 15 residues. CDR1 SNHLY and CDR2 FYNNEI come from the germline V gene. The CDR3 nucleotides read TGTGCCGCCACCAAACGGGACAGGGGTTGGTATGGCTACACCTTC. This translates into CAATKRDRGWYGYTF.

V is TRBV27 and J is TRBJ1-5; D perhaps matches TRBD1 (5 bases). Germline CDR1 is MNHEY and CDR2 is SMNVEV (reference sequence). Trimming removed 5 bases at V and 5 bases at J, with 13 bases between. The CDR3 has 14 amino acids. CDR3 sequence: CASSGGAWDQPQHF. The CDR3 nucleotides are TGTGCCAGCAGTGGGGGAGCTTGGGATCAGCCCCAGCATTTT.

The chain uses TRBV11-2 and TRBJ2-7, with 14 positions matching TRBD2. CDR3 length equals 15 residues. CDR1 is SGHAT and CDR2 is FQNNGV in the germline V gene. The V and J ends lost 5 bases and 6 bases, in that order; junction bases with no gene match: 6. CDR3 sequence reads: CASSTRLAGGSEQYF. CDR3 coding DNA: TGTGCCAGCAGCACCAGACTAGCGGGAGGGAGCGAGCAGTACTTC. Complete variable domain (other parts from reference TRBV11-2 and TRBJ2-7): EAGVAQSPRYKIIEKRQSVAFWCNPISGHATLYWYQQILGQGPKLLIQFQNNGVVDDSQLPKDRFSAERLKGVDSTLKIQPAKLEDSAVYLCASSTRLAGGSEQYFGPGTRLTVT.